The 29 T cell receptor beta chains below come from one sample, sequenced in a study of blood T cell repertoires in COVID-19. Generated by immunoSEQ multiplex PCR, the TCRdb table keeps only in-frame clones and is missing some. The top ten hold around 11% of the sample, which has 70,000 to 90,000 clones, more than 65% seen once. Sequenced material: peripheral blood. The receptors stem from an older man with acute or convalescent COVID-19.

V is TRBV2 and J is TRBJ2-3, with 11 bases matching TRBD2. Trimming cost V 6 bases and J 6 bases; bases outside gene matches: 8. The germline CDR1 and CDR2 sequences are SNHLY and FYNNEI. This CDR3 spans 15 amino acids. The CDR3 region is CASRWASGGPDTQYF. CDR3 DNA: TGTGCCAGCAGGTGGGCTAGCGGGGGGCCCGATACGCAGTATTTT. The full variable domain, in which reference TRBV2 and TRBJ2-3 provide the parts outside the CDR3, is EPEVTQTPSHQVTQMGQEVILRCVPISNHLYFYWYRQILGQKVEFLVSFYNNEISEKSEIFDDQFSVERPDGSNFTLKIRSTKLEDSAMYFCASRWASGGPDTQYFGPGTRLTVL.

The V call is TRBV27, the J call TRBJ1-1, with 9 nucleotides matching TRBD1. Trimming cost V 2 bases and J 1 base; bases outside gene matches: 14. CDR3 length: 19 residues. In germline, CDR1 is MNHEY, CDR2 SMNVEV (reference sequence). Here the CDR3 reads CASSLALGTGTLGNTEAFF. In nucleotides, the CDR3 is TGTGCCAGCAGTTTAGCCTTAGGGACAGGGACTTTGGGGAACACTGAAGCTTTCTTT.

The genes are TRBV7-2 and TRBJ2-1, with D perhaps matching TRBD1 (5 bases). V lost 1 base to trimming and J lost 8 bases, with 15 bases between them. There are 15 residues in the CDR3. CDR1 is SGHTA and CDR2 is FQGNSA in the germline V gene. The CDR3: CASSLGRFTGHEQFF. The CDR3 DNA reads TGTGCCAGCAGCTTAGGACGGTTCACAGGCCATGAGCAGTTCTTC. The full variable domain, its missing parts supplied by reference TRBV7-2 and TRBJ2-1, is GAGVSQSPSNKVTEKGKDVELRCDPISGHTALYWYRQSLGQGLEFLIYFQGNSAPDKSGLPSDRFSAERTGGSVSTLTIQRTQQEDSAVYLCASSLGRFTGHEQFFGPGTRLTVL.

The genes are TRBV19 and TRBJ1-2, with 7 bases lining up with TRBD1. CDR3 length equals 14 residues. Germline CDR1 reads LNHDA; CDR2 reads SQIVND (reference sequence). With V trimmed by 3 bases and J by 4 bases, 5 bases remained unmatched. The CDR3 loop reads CASSMRQGLYGYTF. Here the CDR3 DNA reads TGTGCCAGTAGTATGAGACAGGGCCTCTATGGCTACACCTTC.

The genes are TRBV5-1 and TRBJ2-1; possible D gene TRBD2, 6 bases. Deletions cut 1 base from V and 7 bases from J, with 12 bases between. The CDR3 totals 14 residues. Germline CDR1 is SGHRS and CDR2 is YFSETQ. Written as DNA, the CDR3 is TGCGCCAGCAGCTTGAGTTTGGCGGGGAATGAGCAGTTCTTC. This gives the protein CASSLSLAGNEQFF. Filled out from reference TRBV5-1 and TRBJ2-1, the complete variable domain reads KAGVTQTPRYLIKTRGQQVTLSCSPISGHRSVSWYQQTPGQGLQFLFEYFSETQRNKGNFPGRFSGRQFSNSRSEMNVSTLELGDSALYLCASSLSLAGNEQFFGPGTRLTVL.

CDR3 coding DNA: TGTGCCAGCAGCCTCCGGGGGGGCCGGCTGGACACCATATATTTT. Protein sequence: CASSLRGGRLDTIYF. This chain connects TRBV11-2 to TRBJ1-3; tentative D call: TRBD1 (6 bases). This CDR3 has 15 residues. CDR1 and CDR2 (germline): SGHAT, FQNNGV. The V end lost 5 bases, the J end lost 8 bases, and 19 bases lay between the germline ends.

The rearrangement links TRBV5-6 to TRBJ1-1; 12 bases fit TRBD1. The V gene's germline CDR1 is SGHDT and CDR2 YYEEEE. The CDR3 consists of 15 residues. V was clipped by 2 bases and J by 4 bases; unmatched bases: 3. CDR3 region: CASSFWDRGPTEAFF. The CDR3 DNA reads TGTGCCAGCAGCTTCTGGGACAGGGGGCCCACTGAAGCTTTCTTT.

The chain recombines TRBV5-5 with TRBJ2-5; 12 bases are shared with TRBD2. Germline trimming cut 7 bases from V and 1 base from J; bases unmatched to any gene: 11. Germline loops: CDR1 SGHKS, CDR2 YYEKEE (reference sequence). CDR3 length equals 17 residues. The DNA for the CDR3 is TGTGCCAGCTCCCCGGGGGCTAGCGGGGGGGCCCAAGAGACCCAGTACTTC. Its protein product is CASSPGASGGAQETQYF. The variable domain in full, completed from reference TRBV5-5 and TRBJ2-5, reads DAGVTQSPTHLIKTRGQQVTLRCSPISGHKSVSWYQQVLGQGPQFIFQYYEKEERGRGNFPDRFSARQFPNYSSELNVNALLLGDSALYLCASSPGASGGAQETQYFGPGTRLLVL.

V usage is TRBV5-1 and J usage is TRBJ2-5; D not certain. V lost 0 bases to trimming and J lost 2 bases, with 8 bases between them. This CDR3 is 14 amino acids long. Germline CDR1 and CDR2: SGHRS and YFSETQ. Here the CDR3 reads CASSLEYTQETQYF. The CDR3 nucleotides are TGCGCCAGCAGCTTGGAGTACACACAAGAGACCCAGTACTTC.

This clone was picked up one time. This chain uses TRBV11-2 with TRBJ2-7, with D unclear. This CDR3 contains 14 residues. V dropped 1 base and J dropped 7 bases, with 14 bases sitting between them. Germline lookup yields CDR1 SGHAT and CDR2 FQNNGV. The CDR3 coding sequence is TGTGCCAGCAGCTTAGCCCCTGTCGACGGGGAGCAGTACGTC. The encoded protein is CASSLAPVDGEQYV.

This clone was counted between two and nine times. The chain combines TRBV19 with TRBJ1-2; 10 nucleotides line up with TRBD1. The J segment lost 4 bases and the V segment lost 7 bases, leaving 3 bases of the junction unmatched. The V gene's germline CDR1 is LNHDA and CDR2 SQIVND (reference sequence). The CDR3 spans 13 residues. The CDR3 DNA reads as TGTGCCAGTACCTGGACAGGGGGCTATGGCTACACCTTC. Its protein is CASTWTGGYGYTF.

A single count supports this clone. The chain couples TRBV3-1 (or the pseudogene TRBV3-2) to TRBJ2-3; 10 bases align to TRBD2. CDR1 LGHDT and CDR2 YNNKEL come from the germline V gene (reference sequence). The V segment lost 5 bases and the J segment 5 bases; nucleotides outside the gene matches: 7. The CDR3 covers 15 residues. Here the CDR3 DNA reads TGTGCCAGCAGCTTAGCTAGCGGGGGAGGAGATACGCAGTATTTT. It translates to CASSLASGGGDTQYF.

The chain couples TRBV4-1 to TRBJ1-1, with no clear D. The germline V gene has CDR1 MGHRA and CDR2 YSYEKL. Between the trimmed V and J ends, which lost 1 base and 7 bases, there was a span of 10 bases. The CDR3 has 13 amino acids. CDR3 loop: CASSQGSLREAFF. The CDR3 nucleotides read TGCGCCAGCAGCCAAGGTTCGTTGCGTGAAGCTTTCTTT.

This CDR3 is CASSFQGGNSPLHF. The CDR3 nucleotides are TGTGCCAGCAGCTTTCAGGGTGGTAATTCACCCCTCCACTTT. V is TRBV3-1 (or the pseudogene TRBV3-2) and J is TRBJ1-6; tentative D call: TRBD1 (5 bases). The germline V and J ends were trimmed by 5 bases and 6 bases, with 11 bases remaining between them. The CDR3 consists of 14 residues. Looked up from germline, CDR1 is LGHDT and CDR2 is YNNKEL (reference sequence).

The chain recombines TRBV5-6 with TRBJ2-3; D not resolved. This CDR3 comprises 13 residues. V was trimmed by 0 bases and J by 1 base, leaving 3 bases between them. Germline loops: CDR1 SGHDT, CDR2 YYEEEE. Here the CDR3 DNA reads TGTGCCAGCAGCTTGGTAGGCACAGATACGCAGTATTTT. Its protein is CASSLVGTDTQYF.

The gene calls are TRBV5-1 and TRBJ1-3, with 9 bases that match TRBD1. Germline V CDR1 and CDR2: SGHRS, YFSETQ. The CDR3 has 16 residues. Unmatched junction bases numbered 8, after V lost 4 bases and J lost 3 bases. The CDR3 sequence is CASSLGQGGVGNTIYF. The CDR3 nucleotides are TGCGCCAGCAGCCTGGGACAGGGTGGAGTTGGAAACACCATATATTTT.

This rearrangement joins TRBV18 to TRBJ1-4; a weak D match, TRBD1 (6 bases). Trimming cost V 8 bases and J 8 bases, with 21 bases left between them. The germline V gene has CDR1 KGHSH and CDR2 LQKENI. The CDR3 totals 15 residues. The CDR3 DNA is TGTGCCAGCGCAACCAGTGTGGGGGCGCGGGAAAAACTGTTTTTT. Encoded protein: CASATSVGAREKLFF. Full variable domain (rest looked up from reference TRBV18 and TRBJ1-4): NAGVMQNPRHLVRRRGQEARLRCSPMKGHSHVYWYRQLPEEGLKFMVYLQKENIIDESGMPKERFSAEFPKEGPSILRIQQVVRGDSAAYFCASATSVGAREKLFFGSGTQLSVL.

The chain joins TRBV19 to TRBJ2-7, with a tentative D call TRBD1 (5 bases). This CDR3 has 16 amino acids. CDR1 is LNHDA, CDR2 SQIVND, per germline (reference sequence). The V and J ends lost 5 bases and 0 bases respectively, with 17 bases between them. In DNA, the CDR3 is TGTGCCAGTAGTCCCACCCAGGCAGGGTCCTCCTACGAGCAGTACTTC. It is translated as CASSPTQAGSSYEQYF.

V usage is TRBV2 and J usage is TRBJ2-3; maybe TRBD2 (6 bases). Per germline, CDR1 SNHLY and CDR2 FYNNEI. The CDR3 extends over 13 amino acids. Trimming took off 3 bases at V and 4 bases at J, with 8 bases between the two ends. CDR3 sequence (DNA): TGTGCCAGCAGTGAGGGGGGTGCAGATACGCAGTATTTT. It encodes CASSEGGADTQYF.

This sequence joins TRBV18 and TRBJ1-2; D not certain. V gave up 0 bases and J gave up 8 bases, with 10 bases separating them. This CDR3 has 13 amino acids. Germline lookup yields CDR1 KGHSH and CDR2 LQKENI. CDR3 DNA sequence: TGTGCCAGCTCACCACCGGTTGCAGTCGGCTACACCTTC. Translated: CASSPPVAVGYTF.

The J gene is TRBJ2-7, the V gene TRBV5-1; D is unclear. Trimming shortened V by 0 bases and J by 5 bases, and 9 bases separated the two germline ends. CDR3 length: 13 amino acids. In germline, CDR1 is SGHRS, CDR2 YFSETQ. CDR3 region: CASSLDRRNEQYF. CDR3 nucleotides: TGCGCCAGCAGCTTGGATCGCAGAAACGAGCAGTACTTC.

The chain couples TRBV12-2 to TRBJ2-4; the DNA was not used to check the table's D call, TRBD2. TRBV12-2 is flagged as a pseudogene. The CDR3 has 17 amino acids. The CDR3 sequence is CASRLGEGRDPKNIQYF. CDR3 bases: TGTGCAAGTCGCTTAGGGGAGGGCCGTGACCCAAAAAACATTCAGTACTTC.

The chain has TRBV9 and TRBJ1-5, with 7 bases identical to TRBD1. With V trimmed by 4 bases and J by 0 bases, 4 bases remained unmatched. The germline gives CDR1 SGDLS, CDR2 YYNGEE. The CDR3 runs to 15 residues. CDR3 loop: CASSPGQNSNQPQHF. CDR3 nucleotides: TGTGCCAGCAGCCCGGGACAGAATAGCAATCAGCCCCAGCATTTT. The whole variable domain, remainder taken from reference TRBV9 and TRBJ1-5, is DSGVTQTPKHLITATGQRVTLRCSPRSGDLSVYWYQQSLDQGLQFLIQYYNGEERAKGNILERFSAQQFPDLHSELNLSSLELGDSALYFCASSPGQNSNQPQHFGDGTRLSIL.

The genes are TRBV28 and TRBJ2-3, with D unclear. This CDR3 has 15 amino acids. Germline V gene lookup returns CDR1 MDHEN and CDR2 SYDVKM. Trimming took 5 bases from V and 0 from J, leaving 12 bases between them. CDR3 DNA sequence: TGTGCCAGCAGTCCCCTGCGGCCCAGCACAGATACGCAGTATTTT. Translating it yields CASSPLRPSTDTQYF.

The chain carries TRBV20-1 and TRBJ1-3, with a tentative D call TRBD1 (5 bases). Germline loops: CDR1 DFQATT, CDR2 SNEGSKA (reference sequence). The CDR3 totals 14 residues. The V and J ends lost 3 bases and 3 bases respectively, with 12 bases between them. The CDR3 sequence: CSASPGVGGNTIYF. The CDR3 region has the DNA TGCAGTGCTAGTCCGGGGGTCGGTGGAAACACCATATATTTT.

The rearrangement links TRBV18 to TRBJ1-5; 7 positions agree with TRBD1. The CDR3 totals 13 residues. V was clipped by 4 bases and J by 7 bases; unmatched bases: 4. The germline V gene encodes CDR1 KGHSH and CDR2 LQKENI. CDR3 in amino acids: CASSLLQGQPQHF. CDR3 bases: TGTGCCAGCTCACTTTTACAGGGGCAGCCCCAGCATTTT.

Here the CDR3 reads CASSIDYGQVSNQPQHF. Here the CDR3 DNA reads TGTGCCAGTAGTATAGATTATGGGCAGGTTAGCAATCAGCCCCAGCATTTT. The rearrangement uses TRBV19 and TRBJ1-5; D is ambiguous. Germline-derived CDR1 and CDR2 are LNHDA and SQIVND (reference sequence). This CDR3 region has 17 residues. The germline V and J ends were trimmed by 0 bases and 0 bases, with 12 bases remaining between them.

The chain's CDR3 is CASSPQGETEAFF. CDR3 nucleotide sequence: TGTGCCAGCAGTCCTCAAGGGGAAACTGAAGCTTTCTTT. The rearrangement uses TRBV7-9 and TRBJ1-1; a possible D gene is TRBD1 (5 bases). CDR1 and CDR2 from the germline V gene are SEHNR and FQNEAQ (reference sequence). The CDR3 is 13 residues long. Trimming took 6 bases from V and 5 from J, leaving 13 bases between them.

This rearrangement joins TRBV5-1 to TRBJ1-5; 9 bases align to TRBD1. Unmatched junction bases numbered 3, after V lost 4 bases and J lost 4 bases. The CDR3 runs 14 residues. Germline assignment: CDR1 SGHRS and CDR2 YFSETQ. DNA of the CDR3: TGCGCCAGCAGCCCCGGACAGGGGAATCAGCCCCAGCATTTT. Encoded protein: CASSPGQGNQPQHF.